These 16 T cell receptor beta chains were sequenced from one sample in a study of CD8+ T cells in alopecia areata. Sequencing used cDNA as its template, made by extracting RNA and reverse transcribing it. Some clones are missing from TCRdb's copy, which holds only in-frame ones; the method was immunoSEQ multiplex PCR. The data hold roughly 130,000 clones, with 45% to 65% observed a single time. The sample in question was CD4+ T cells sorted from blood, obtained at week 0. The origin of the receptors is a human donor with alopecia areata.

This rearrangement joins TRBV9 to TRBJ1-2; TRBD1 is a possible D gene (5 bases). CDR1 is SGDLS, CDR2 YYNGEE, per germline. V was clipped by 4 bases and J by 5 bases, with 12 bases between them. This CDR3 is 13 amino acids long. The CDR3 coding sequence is TGTGCCAGCAGCATCGACAGTTTATATGGCTACACCTTC. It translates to CASSIDSLYGYTF.

CDR3 DNA sequence: TGTGCCAGCAGTCCAGCGGGAGGCTCCTACGAGCAGTACTTC. The encoded protein is CASSPAGGSYEQYF. The chain joins TRBV28 to TRBJ2-7; 9 positions agree with TRBD2. The junction had 2 bases not matched to a gene; V was cut back by 5 bases and J by 0 bases. Germline V gene data show CDR1 as MDHEN and CDR2 as SYDVKM. CDR3 size: 14 residues.

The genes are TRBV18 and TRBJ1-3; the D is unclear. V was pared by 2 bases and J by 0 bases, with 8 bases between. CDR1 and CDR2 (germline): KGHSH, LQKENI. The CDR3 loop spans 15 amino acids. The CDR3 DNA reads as TGTGCCAGCTCACCAGTAGGGAGCTCTGGAAACACCATATATTTT. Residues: CASSPVGSSGNTIYF.

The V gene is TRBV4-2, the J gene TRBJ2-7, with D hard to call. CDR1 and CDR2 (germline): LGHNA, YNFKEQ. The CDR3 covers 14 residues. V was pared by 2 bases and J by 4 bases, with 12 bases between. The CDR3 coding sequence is TGTGCCAGCAGCCAACGAACTCAACAGTACGAGCAGTACTTC. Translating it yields CASSQRTQQYEQYF.

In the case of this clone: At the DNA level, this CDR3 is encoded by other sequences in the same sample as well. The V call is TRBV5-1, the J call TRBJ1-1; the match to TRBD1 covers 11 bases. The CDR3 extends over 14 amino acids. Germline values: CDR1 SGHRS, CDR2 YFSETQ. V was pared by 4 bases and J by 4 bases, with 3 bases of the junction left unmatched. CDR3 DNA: TGCGCCAGCAGCGTAGGGACAGGGGGCACTGAAGCTTTCTTT. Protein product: CASSVGTGGTEAFF.

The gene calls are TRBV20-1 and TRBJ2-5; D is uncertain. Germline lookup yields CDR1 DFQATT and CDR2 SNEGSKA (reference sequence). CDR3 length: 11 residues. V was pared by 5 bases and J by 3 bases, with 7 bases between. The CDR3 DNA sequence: TGCAGTGCTTTAAGGGAAGAGACCCAGTACTTC. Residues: CSALREETQYF.

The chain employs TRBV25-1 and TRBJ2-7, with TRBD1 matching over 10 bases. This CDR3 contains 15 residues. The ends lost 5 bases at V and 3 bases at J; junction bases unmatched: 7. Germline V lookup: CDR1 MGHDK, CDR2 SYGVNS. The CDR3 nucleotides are TGTGCCAGCAGTATGGGACAGGGGCGACTCTACGAGCAGTACTTC. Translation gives CASSMGQGRLYEQYF.

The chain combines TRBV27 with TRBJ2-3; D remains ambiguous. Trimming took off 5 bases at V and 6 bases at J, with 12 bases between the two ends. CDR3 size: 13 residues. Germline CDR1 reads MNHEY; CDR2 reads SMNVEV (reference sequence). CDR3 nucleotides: TGTGCCAGCAGTCATCCCGGACGGGATACGCAGTATTTT. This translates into CASSHPGRDTQYF.

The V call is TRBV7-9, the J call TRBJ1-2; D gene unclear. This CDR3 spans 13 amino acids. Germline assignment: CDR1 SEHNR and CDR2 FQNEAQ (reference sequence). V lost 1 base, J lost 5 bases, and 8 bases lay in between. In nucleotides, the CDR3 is TGTGCCAGCAGCTTAGTGCGAGCTTATGGCTACACCTTC. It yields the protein CASSLVRAYGYTF.

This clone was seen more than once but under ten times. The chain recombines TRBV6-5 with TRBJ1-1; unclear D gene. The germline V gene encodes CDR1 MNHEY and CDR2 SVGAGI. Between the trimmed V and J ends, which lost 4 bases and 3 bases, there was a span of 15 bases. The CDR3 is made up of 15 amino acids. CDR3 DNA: TGTGCCAGCAGTTCCACCGGGTCCGGGGACACTGAAGCTTTCTTT. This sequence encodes CASSSTGSGDTEAFF.

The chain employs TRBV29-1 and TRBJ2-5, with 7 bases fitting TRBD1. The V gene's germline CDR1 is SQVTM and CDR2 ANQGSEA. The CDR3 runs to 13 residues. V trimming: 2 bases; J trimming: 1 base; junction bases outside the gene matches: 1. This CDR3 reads CSVERQGQETQYF. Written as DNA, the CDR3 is TGCAGCGTTGAAAGACAGGGCCAAGAGACCCAGTACTTC.

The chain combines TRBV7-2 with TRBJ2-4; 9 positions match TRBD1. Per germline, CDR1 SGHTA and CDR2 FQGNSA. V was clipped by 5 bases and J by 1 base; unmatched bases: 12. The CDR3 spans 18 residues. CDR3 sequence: CASSPRWTGDTAKNIQYF. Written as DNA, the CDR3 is TGTGCCAGCAGCCCGCGTTGGACAGGGGATACCGCCAAAAACATTCAGTACTTC.

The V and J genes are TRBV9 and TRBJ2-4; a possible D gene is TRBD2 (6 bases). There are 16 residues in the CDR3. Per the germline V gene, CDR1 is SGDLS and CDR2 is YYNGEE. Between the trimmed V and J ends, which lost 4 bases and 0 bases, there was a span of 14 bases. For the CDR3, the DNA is TGTGCCAGCAGCCCCACGGGGAGGTTAGCCAAAAACATTCAGTACTTC. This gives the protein CASSPTGRLAKNIQYF.

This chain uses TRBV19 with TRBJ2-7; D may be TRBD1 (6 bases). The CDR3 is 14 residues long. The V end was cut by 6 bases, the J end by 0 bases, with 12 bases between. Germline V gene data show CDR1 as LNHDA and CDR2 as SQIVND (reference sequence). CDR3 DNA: TGTGCCAGTAGCACGGACAGCAGCTCCTACGAGCAGTACTTC. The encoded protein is CASSTDSSSYEQYF.

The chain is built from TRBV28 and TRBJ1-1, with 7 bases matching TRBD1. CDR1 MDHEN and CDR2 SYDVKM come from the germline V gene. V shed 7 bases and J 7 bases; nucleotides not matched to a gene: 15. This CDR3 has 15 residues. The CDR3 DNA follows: TGTGCCAGCACCCTGAGGGGACGAGGGGGCCTTGAAGCTTTCTTT. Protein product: CASTLRGRGGLEAFF.

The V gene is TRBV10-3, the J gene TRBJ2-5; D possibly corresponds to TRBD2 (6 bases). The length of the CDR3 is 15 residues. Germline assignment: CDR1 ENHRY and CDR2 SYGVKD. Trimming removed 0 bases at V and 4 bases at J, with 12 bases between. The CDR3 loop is CAISESTLRGETQYF. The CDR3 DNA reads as TGTGCCATCAGTGAGTCGACCCTGCGGGGAGAGACCCAGTACTTC.